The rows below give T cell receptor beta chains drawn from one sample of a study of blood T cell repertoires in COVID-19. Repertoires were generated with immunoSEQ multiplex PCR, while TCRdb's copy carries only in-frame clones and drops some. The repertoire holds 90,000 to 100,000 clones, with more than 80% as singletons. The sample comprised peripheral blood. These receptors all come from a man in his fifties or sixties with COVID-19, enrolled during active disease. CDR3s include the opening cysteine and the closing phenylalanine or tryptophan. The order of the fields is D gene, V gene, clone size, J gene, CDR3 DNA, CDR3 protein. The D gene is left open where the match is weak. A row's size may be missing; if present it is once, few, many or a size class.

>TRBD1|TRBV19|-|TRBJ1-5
TGTGCCAGTAGCGGGACAGGGGTTCAGCCCCAGCATTTT
CASSGTGVQPQHF
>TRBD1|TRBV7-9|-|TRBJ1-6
TGTGCCAGCAGCTCAGGGACAGGGGCTTCACCCCTCCACTTT
CASSSGTGASPLHF
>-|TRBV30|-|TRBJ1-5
TGTGCCTGGAGTACGACAGTCCCTTTTAGCAATCAGCCCCAGCATTTT
CAWSTTVPFSNQPQHF
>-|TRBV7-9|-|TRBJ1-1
TGTGCCAGCAGCTTAAGCCAGGGGAACACTGAAGCTTTCTTT
CASSLSQGNTEAFF
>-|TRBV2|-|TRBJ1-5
TGTGCCAGCAGTGAGGACAGAGGGAATCAGCCCCAGCATTTT
CASSEDRGNQPQHF
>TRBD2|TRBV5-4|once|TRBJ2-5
TGTGCCAGCAGCCCTGGGGCTAGCGGGTCTAAAGAGACCCAGTACTTC
CASSPGASGSKETQYF
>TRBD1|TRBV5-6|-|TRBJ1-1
TGTGCCAGCAGCAACCGGGACAGGCGCCCCCTGAACACTGAAGCTTTCTTT
CASSNRDRRPLNTEAFF
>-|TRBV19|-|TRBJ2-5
TGTGCCAGTAGTAAGGGGCCTGAGGTGGGGCAGACCCAGTACTTC
CASSKGPEVGQTQYF
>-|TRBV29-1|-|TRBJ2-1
TGCAGCGTTGAAGATAGGGGTCTAGGAAGCTCCTACAATGAGCAGTTCTTC
CSVEDRGLGSSYNEQFF
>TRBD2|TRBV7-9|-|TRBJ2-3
TGTGCCAGCAGCTTATTCGTAGCGGGGGGCACAGATACGCAGTATTTT
CASSLFVAGGTDTQYF
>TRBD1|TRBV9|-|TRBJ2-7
TGTGCCAGCGCCCCGGGACAGGGGATTTCCTACGAGCAGTACTTC
CASAPGQGISYEQYF